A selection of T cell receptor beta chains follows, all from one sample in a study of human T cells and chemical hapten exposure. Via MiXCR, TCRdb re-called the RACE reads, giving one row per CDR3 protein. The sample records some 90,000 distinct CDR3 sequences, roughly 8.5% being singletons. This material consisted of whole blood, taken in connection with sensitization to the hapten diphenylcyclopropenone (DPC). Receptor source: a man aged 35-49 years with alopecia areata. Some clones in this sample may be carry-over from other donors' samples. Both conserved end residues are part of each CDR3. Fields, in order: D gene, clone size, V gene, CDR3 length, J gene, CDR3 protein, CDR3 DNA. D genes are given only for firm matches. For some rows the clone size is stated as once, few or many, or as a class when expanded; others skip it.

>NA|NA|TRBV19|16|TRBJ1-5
CASQPSSRVRGQPQHF
TGTGCCAGCCAACCATCCTCCAGGGTAAGGGGTCAGCCCCAGCATTTT
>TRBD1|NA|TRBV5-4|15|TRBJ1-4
CASSLGDRAREKLFF
TGTGCCAGCAGCTTGGGAGACAGGGCCCGTGAAAAACTGTTTTTT
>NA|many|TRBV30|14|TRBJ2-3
CAWSEDQATDTQYF
TGTGCCTGGAGTGAGGATCAAGCGACAGATACGCAGTATTTT
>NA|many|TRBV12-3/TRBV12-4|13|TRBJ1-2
CASSWGGNYGYTF
TGTGCCAGCAGTTGGGGGGGAAACTATGGCTACACCTTC
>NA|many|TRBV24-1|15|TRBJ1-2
CATSDNTGSNYGYTF
TGTGCCACCAGTGATAATACAGGGTCCAACTATGGCTACACCTTC
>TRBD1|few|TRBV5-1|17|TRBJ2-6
CASSLVAGGAGANVLTF
TGCGCCAGCAGCTTGGTGGCAGGGGGCGCTGGGGCCAACGTCCTGACTTTC
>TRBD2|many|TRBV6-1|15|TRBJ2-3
CASSEMGGSPYSQYF
TGTGCCAGCAGTGAAATGGGCGGGAGCCCGTACTCACAGTATTTT
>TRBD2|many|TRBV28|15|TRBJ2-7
CASKLPAGEGPEQYF
TGTGCCAGCAAATTGCCAGCGGGAGAAGGGCCCGAGCAGTACTTC
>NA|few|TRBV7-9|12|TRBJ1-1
CASSSTPPEAFF
TGTGCCAGCAGCTCGACTCCCCCTGAAGCTTTCTTT
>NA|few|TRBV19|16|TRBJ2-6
CASDAAGFSGANVLTF
TGTGCCAGTGATGCTGCAGGGTTTTCTGGGGCCAACGTCCTGACTTTC
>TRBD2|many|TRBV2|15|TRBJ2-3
CASIKREDYTDTQYF
TGTGCCAGCATTAAGCGGGAGGACTACACAGATACGCAGTATTTT
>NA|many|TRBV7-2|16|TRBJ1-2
CASTPVRAKTHYGYTF
TGTGCCAGCACCCCAGTAAGGGCGAAAACTCACTATGGCTACACCTTC
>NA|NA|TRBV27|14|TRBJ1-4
CASSLLKGDEKLFF
TGTGCCAGCAGTTTATTGAAGGGGGATGAAAAACTGTTTTTT
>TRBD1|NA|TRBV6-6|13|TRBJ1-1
CASSYLGQTEAFF
TGTGCCAGCAGTTACCTGGGACAGACTGAAGCTTTCTTT
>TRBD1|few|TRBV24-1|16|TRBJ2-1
CATSDLRDRGRNEQFF
TGTGCCACCAGTGATTTAAGGGACAGGGGGCGAAATGAGCAGTTCTTC
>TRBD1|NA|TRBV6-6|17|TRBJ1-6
CASSITPIDRANSPLHF
TGTGCCAGCAGTATTACCCCCATTGACAGGGCGAATTCACCCCTCCACTTT
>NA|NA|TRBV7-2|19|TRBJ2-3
CASSASLGRGRAGADTQYF
TGTGCCAGCAGCGCTAGTTTGGGCAGGGGGCGTGCGGGAGCAGATACGCAGTATTTT
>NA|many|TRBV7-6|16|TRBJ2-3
CASSLVAEVSTDTQYF
TGTGCCAGCAGCTTGGTGGCGGAGGTCAGCACAGATACGCAGTATTTT
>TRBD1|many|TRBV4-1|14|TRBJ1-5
CASSQGRGPGPQHF
TGCGCCAGCAGCCAAGGAAGGGGGCCAGGACCCCAGCATTTT
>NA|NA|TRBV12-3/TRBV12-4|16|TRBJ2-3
CASSLMRTTVGNTQYF
TGTGCCAGCAGTTTGATGAGGACTACCGTAGGAAATACGCAGTATTTT
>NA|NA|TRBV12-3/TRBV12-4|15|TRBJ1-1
CASSFKHGGNTEAFF
TGTGCCAGCAGTTTTAAGCATGGGGGGAACACTGAAGCTTTCTTT
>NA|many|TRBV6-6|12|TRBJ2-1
CASSRPYNEQFF
TGTGCCAGCAGTAGGCCCTACAATGAGCAGTTCTTC
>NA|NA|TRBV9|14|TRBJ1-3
CASSATTDGNTIYF
TGTGCCAGCAGCGCGACCACAGATGGAAACACCATATATTTT
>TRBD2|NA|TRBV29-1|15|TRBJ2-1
CSAIQGLAGVLEQFF
TGCAGCGCCATCCAAGGACTAGCGGGAGTACTTGAGCAGTTCTTC
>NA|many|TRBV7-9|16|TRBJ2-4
CASSLVGELAKNIQYF
TGTGCCAGCAGCTTAGTGGGGGAGCTAGCCAAAAACATTCAGTACTTC
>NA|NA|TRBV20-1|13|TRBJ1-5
CSAGGGAAQPQHF
TGCAGTGCGGGGGGGGGGGCGGCTCAGCCCCAGCATTTT
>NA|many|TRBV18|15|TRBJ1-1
CASSPQGTMNTEAFF
TGTGCCAGCTCACCACAGGGGACGATGAACACTGAAGCTTTCTTT
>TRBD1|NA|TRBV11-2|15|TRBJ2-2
CASSLVPGGTGELFF
TGTGCCAGCAGCTTAGTTCCAGGGGGAACCGGGGAGCTGTTTTTT
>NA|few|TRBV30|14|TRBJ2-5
CAWSVRRIQETQYF
TGTGCCTGGAGTGTACGACGGATCCAAGAGACCCAGTACTTC
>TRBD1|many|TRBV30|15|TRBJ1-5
CAWSTGQGAFQPQHF
TGTGCCTGGAGTACCGGACAGGGGGCTTTTCAGCCCCAGCATTTT
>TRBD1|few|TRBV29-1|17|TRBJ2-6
CSVTPGQGLSGANVLTF
TGCAGCGTCACCCCCGGACAGGGGCTTTCTGGGGCCAACGTCCTGACTTTC
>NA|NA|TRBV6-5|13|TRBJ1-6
CASSYSGDSPLHF
TGTGCCAGCAGTTACTCTGGGGATTCACCCCTCCACTTT
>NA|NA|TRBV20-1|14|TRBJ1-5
CSAREGAGKLTQHF
TGCAGTGCTAGAGAAGGGGCAGGGAAGCTGACCCAGCATTTT
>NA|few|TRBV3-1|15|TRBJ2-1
CASSQGIGSYNEQFF
TGTGCCAGCAGCCAAGGAATAGGCTCCTACAATGAGCAGTTCTTC
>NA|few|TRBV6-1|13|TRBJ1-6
CASSEALNSPLHF
TGTGCCAGCAGTGAAGCGCTGAATTCACCCCTCCACTTT
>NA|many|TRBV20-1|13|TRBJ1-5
CSARLGVNQPQHF
TGCAGTGCTAGGTTAGGGGTCAATCAGCCCCAGCATTTT
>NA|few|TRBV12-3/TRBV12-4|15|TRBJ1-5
CASRSGVVGNQPQHF
TGTGCCAGCAGGTCAGGGGTAGTCGGCAATCAGCCCCAGCATTTT
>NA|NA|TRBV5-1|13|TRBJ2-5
CASSLEGQETQYF
TGCGCCAGCAGCTTGGAAGGCCAAGAGACCCAGTACTTC
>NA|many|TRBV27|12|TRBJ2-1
CASRSTSVEQFF
TGTGCCAGCAGGTCGACTAGTGTTGAGCAGTTCTTC
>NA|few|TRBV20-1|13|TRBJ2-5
CSATTGTPGTQYF
TGCAGTGCTACAACCGGGACCCCCGGGACCCAGTACTTC
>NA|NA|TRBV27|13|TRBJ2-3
CASRNPGTDTQYF
TGTGCCAGCAGAAACCCCGGCACAGATACGCAGTATTTT
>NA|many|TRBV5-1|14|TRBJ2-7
CASSLTGSSYEQYF
TGCGCCAGCAGCTTGACGGGTTCCTCCTACGAGCAGTACTTC
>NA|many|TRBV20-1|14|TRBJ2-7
CSARDSGRVYEQYF
TGCAGTGCTAGAGATTCCGGCAGGGTTTACGAGCAGTACTTC
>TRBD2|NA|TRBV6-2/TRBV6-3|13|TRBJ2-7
CASSDSGSYEQYF
TGTGCCAGCAGTGATAGCGGGAGCTACGAGCAGTACTTC
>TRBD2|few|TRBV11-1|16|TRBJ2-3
CASSSQTSGTPDTQYF
TGTGCCAGCAGCTCACAGACTAGCGGGACGCCAGATACGCAGTATTTT
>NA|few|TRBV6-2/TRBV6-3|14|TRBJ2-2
CASSPIAGTGELFF
TGTGCCAGCAGTCCGATAGCTGGCACCGGGGAGCTGTTTTTT
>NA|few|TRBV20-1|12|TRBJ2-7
CSARVSVYEQYF
TGCAGTGCTAGGGTTAGCGTCTACGAGCAGTACTTC
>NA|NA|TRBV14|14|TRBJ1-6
CASSQTHGNSPLHF
TGTGCCAGCAGCCAGACCCACGGGAATTCACCCCTCCACTTT
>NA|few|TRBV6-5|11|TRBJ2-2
CASSYGRELFF
TGTGCCAGCAGTTATGGTCGGGAGCTGTTTTTT
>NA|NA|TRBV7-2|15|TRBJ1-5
CASSSWGARNQPQHF
TGTGCCAGCAGCTCCTGGGGGGCCAGGAATCAGCCCCAGCATTTT
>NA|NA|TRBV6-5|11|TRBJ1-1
CASKMETEAFF
TGTGCCAGCAAGATGGAGACTGAAGCTTTCTTT
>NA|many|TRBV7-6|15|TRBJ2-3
CASSPIPGGTDTQYF
TGTGCCAGCAGCCCCATACCGGGGGGCACAGATACGCAGTATTTT
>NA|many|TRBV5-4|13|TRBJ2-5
CASSPPTHETQYF
TGTGCCAGCAGCCCACCGACCCACGAGACCCAGTACTTC
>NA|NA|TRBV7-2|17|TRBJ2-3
CASSQGGGSYFPDTQYF
TGTGCCAGCAGCCAAGGGGGCGGGAGTTATTTTCCAGATACGCAGTATTTT
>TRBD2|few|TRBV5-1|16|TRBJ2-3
CASSPGLAGVADTQYF
TGCGCCAGCAGCCCCGGACTAGCGGGAGTAGCAGATACGCAGTATTTT
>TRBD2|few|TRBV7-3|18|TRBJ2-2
CASSLAPSGRGGTGELFF
TGTGCCAGCAGCTTAGCACCTAGCGGGAGGGGAGGCACCGGGGAGCTGTTTTTT
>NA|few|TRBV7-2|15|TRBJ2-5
CASSRPRWGQETQYF
TGTGCCAGCAGCCGCCCTCGCTGGGGACAAGAGACCCAGTACTTC
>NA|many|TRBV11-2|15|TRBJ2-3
CASSPRVASTDTQYF
TGTGCCAGCAGCCCCCGTGTCGCCAGCACAGATACGCAGTATTTT
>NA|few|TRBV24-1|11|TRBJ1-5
CATGRNQPQHF
TGTGCCACCGGGCGAAATCAGCCCCAGCATTTT